The clone carrying this TCR beta chain has at least ten counts. Its antigen is still unknown. The data were obtained in a study of esophageal squamous cell carcinoma under preoperative chemotherapy. About the research overall: Both tumor-infiltrating lymphocytes and peripheral blood T cells were profiled. Study-wide results and limits: Tumor-infiltrating lymphocytes showed no significant post-chemotherapy TCR diversity increase, unlike peripheral T cells.

Time point given: after preoperative PTX-NDP chemotherapy. Patients received paclitaxel-nedaplatin as preoperative chemotherapy before surgery. MiXCR was run by TCRdb on the PCR reads, yielding one entry per CDR3 protein. The sample carries 30,000 or so distinct CDR3 sequences, approximately 55% recorded once. This specimen was taken from a patient given preoperative chemotherapy. The clonotype was recovered from a human donor with esophageal squamous cell carcinoma. The donor label of this sample is uncertain.

This CDR3 reads CASTLLGINNEQYF. The CDR3 DNA follows: TGTGCCAGCACACTTCTCGGGATTAACAATGAGCAGTACTTC. The rearrangement uses TRBV12-3 or TRBV12-4 and TRBJ2-5; a weak D match, TRBD2 (5 bases). Trimming cost V 7 bases and J 11 bases, with 23 bases left between them. The CDR3 extends over 14 amino acids.